The next 7 T cell receptor beta chains were all read from a single sample in a study of cytomegalovirus exposure and HLA in healthy donors. PCR used 60 Vbeta primers and 13 Jbeta primers. Profiling relied on immunoSEQ multiplex PCR, and the TCRdb table lists in-frame clones only, not all of them. The profile shows roughly 100,000 clones, roughly 70% of them singletons. The specimen sequenced was PBMCs. Receptors were obtained from a man aged 45-60 years in good health and CMV-seronegative.

This chain joins TRBV28 and TRBJ1-2; TRBD1 might be the D (5 bases). CDR1 is MDHEN, CDR2 SYDVKM, per germline. The V and J ends lost 2 bases and 4 bases respectively, with 11 bases between them. The CDR3 has 14 residues. The CDR3 reads CASSLQGKGYGYTF. The DNA for the CDR3 is TGTGCCAGCAGTTTACAGGGAAAGGGCTATGGCTACACCTTC.

Only a few counts were recorded for this clone. This chain joins TRBV30 and TRBJ1-3; no clear D. This CDR3 is 14 amino acids long. Germline V gene data show CDR1 as GTSNPN and CDR2 as SVGIG (reference sequence). Trimming pared 3 bases from V and 1 base from J, leaving 10 bases between. The CDR3 loop is CAWRAGRSGNTIYF. CDR3 bases: TGTGCCTGGAGGGCGGGGAGGTCTGGAAACACCATATATTTT.

The chain recombines TRBV28 with TRBJ1-5; TRBD1 matches at 8 bases. V gave up 7 bases and J gave up 6 bases; unmatched junction bases: 8. Germline values: CDR1 MDHEN, CDR2 SYDVKM. CDR3 size: 14 residues. CDR3 nucleotides: TGTGCCAGCACCTCGGACAGGGTGCGTCAGCCCCAGCATTTT. Translating gives CASTSDRVRQPQHF.

Turning to this clone: The junction departs from germline at one end; a sequencing error may be responsible. The V and J genes are TRBV7-7 and TRBJ2-7; 10 bases are shared with TRBD1. Germline CDR1 and CDR2: SSHAT and FNYEAQ (reference sequence). This CDR3 contains 16 residues. In DNA form, the CDR3 reads TGTGCTAGCAGCTCCTCCGGGACAGGGGTTTCCTACGAGCAGTACTTC. It specifies CASSSSGTGVSYEQYF.

V and J are TRBV5-1 and TRBJ2-1, with TRBD2 matching over 7 bases. CDR1 and CDR2 from the germline V gene are SGHRS and YFSETQ. CDR3 length: 15 residues. After removal of 7 bases from V and 0 bases from J, the junction contained 7 bases not matched to a gene. The DNA of the CDR3 is TGCGCCAGCGGGGCCAGCGGGGTCTCCTACAATGAGCAGTTCTTC. As protein: CASGASGVSYNEQFF. The whole variable domain, filled in from reference TRBV5-1 and TRBJ2-1, reads KAGVTQTPRYLIKTRGQQVTLSCSPISGHRSVSWYQQTPGQGLQFLFEYFSETQRNKGNFPGRFSGRQFSNSRSEMNVSTLELGDSALYLCASGASGVSYNEQFFGPGTRLTVL.

The rearrangement joins TRBV4-1 to TRBJ1-1, with D perhaps matching TRBD1 (6 bases). The V and J ends lost 1 base and 5 bases respectively, with 14 bases between them. Germline CDR1 MGHRA, CDR2 YSYEKL. This CDR3 is built from 15 residues. The DNA for the CDR3 is TGCGCCAGCAGCCAAGGCGAAGGGGGGGGGACTGAAGCTTTCTTT. It yields the protein CASSQGEGGGTEAFF.

This chain uses TRBV15 with TRBJ2-3; a possible D gene is TRBD1 (5 bases). Trimming removed 6 bases at V and 0 bases at J, with 10 bases between. This CDR3 is 14 amino acids long. Germline lookup yields CDR1 LNHNV and CDR2 YYDKDF (reference sequence). The CDR3 DNA is TGTGCCACCAGAAGACAGTCTAGCACAGATACGCAGTATTTT. Translated: CATRRQSSTDTQYF.